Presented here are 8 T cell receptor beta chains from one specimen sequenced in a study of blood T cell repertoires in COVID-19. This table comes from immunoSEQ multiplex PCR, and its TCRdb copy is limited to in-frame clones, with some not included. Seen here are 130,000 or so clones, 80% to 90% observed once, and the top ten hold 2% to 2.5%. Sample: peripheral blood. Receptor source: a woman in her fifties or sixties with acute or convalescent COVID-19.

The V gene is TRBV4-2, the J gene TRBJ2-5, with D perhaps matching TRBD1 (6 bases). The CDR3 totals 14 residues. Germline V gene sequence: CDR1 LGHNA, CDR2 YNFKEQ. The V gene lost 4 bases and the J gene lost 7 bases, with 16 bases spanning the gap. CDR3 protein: CASSLSRQAATQYF. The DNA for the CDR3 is TGTGCCAGCAGCCTCTCCCGACAGGCCGCGACCCAGTACTTC.

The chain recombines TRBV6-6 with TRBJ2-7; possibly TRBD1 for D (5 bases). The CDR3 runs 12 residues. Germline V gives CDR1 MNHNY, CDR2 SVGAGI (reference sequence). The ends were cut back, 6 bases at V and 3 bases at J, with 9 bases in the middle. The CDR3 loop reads CASSSQGYEQYF. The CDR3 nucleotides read TGTGCCAGCAGCTCCCAGGGCTACGAGCAGTACTTC.

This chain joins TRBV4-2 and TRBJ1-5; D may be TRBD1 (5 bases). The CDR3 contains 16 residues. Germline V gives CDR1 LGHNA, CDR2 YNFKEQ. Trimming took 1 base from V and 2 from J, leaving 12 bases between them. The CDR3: CASSQVIGRGNQPQHF. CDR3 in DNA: TGTGCCAGCAGCCAAGTGATTGGCAGGGGCAATCAGCCCCAGCATTTT.

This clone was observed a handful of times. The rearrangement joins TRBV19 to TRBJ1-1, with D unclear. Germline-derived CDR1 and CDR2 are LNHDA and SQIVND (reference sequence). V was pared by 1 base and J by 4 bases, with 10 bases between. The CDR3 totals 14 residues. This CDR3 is CASSIAQVSTEAFF. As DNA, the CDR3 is TGTGCCAGTAGTATAGCTCAGGTCTCCACTGAAGCTTTCTTT.

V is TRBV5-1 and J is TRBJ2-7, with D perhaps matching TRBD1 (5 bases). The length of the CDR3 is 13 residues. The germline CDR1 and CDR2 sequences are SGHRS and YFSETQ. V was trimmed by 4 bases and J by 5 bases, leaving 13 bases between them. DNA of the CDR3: TGCGCCAGCAGCGGTCAGGGTCAGGACGAGCAGTACTTC. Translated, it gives CASSGQGQDEQYF.

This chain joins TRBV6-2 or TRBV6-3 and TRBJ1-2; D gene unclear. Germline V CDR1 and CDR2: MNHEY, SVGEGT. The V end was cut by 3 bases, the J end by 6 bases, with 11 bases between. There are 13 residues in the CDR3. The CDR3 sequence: CASSYAFRDGYTF. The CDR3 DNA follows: TGTGCCAGCAGTTATGCTTTTAGAGATGGCTACACCTTC.

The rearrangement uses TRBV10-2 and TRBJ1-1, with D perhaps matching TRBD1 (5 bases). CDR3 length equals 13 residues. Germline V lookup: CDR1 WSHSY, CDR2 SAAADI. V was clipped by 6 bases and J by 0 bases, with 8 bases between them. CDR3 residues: CASSDSMNTEAFF. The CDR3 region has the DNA TGCGCCAGCAGCGACAGCATGAACACTGAAGCTTTCTTT.

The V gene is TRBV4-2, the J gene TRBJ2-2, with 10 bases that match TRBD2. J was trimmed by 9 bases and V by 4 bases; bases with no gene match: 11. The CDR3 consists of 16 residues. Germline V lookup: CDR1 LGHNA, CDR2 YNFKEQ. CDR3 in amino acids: CASSLLAGGGQRELFF. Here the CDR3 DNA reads TGTGCCAGCAGCCTGTTAGCGGGGGGTGGACAGAGGGAGCTGTTTTTT.